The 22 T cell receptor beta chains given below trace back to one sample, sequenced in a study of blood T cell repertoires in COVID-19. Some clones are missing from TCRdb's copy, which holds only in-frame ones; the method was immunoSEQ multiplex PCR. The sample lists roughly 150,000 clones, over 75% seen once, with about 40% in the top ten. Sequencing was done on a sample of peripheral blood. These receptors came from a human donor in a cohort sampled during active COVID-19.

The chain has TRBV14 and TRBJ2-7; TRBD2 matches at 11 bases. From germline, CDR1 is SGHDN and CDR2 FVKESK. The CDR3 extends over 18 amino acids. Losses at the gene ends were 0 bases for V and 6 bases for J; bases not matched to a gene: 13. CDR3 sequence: CASSQDILAGGPGGEQYV. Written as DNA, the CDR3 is TGTGCCAGCAGCCAAGATATCCTAGCGGGAGGACCTGGAGGCGAGCAGTACGTC.

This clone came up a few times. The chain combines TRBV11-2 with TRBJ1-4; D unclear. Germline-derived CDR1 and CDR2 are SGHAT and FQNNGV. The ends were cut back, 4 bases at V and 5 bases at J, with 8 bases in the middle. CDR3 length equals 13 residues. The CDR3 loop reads CASSYGENEKLFF. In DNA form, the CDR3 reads TGTGCCAGCAGCTACGGGGAAAATGAAAAACTGTTTTTT.

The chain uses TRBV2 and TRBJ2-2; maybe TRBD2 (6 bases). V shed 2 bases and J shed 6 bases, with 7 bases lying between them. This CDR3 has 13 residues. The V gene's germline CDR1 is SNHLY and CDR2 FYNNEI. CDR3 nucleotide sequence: TGTGCCAGCAGTGAAAGGGAGGCCGGGGAGCTGTTTTTT. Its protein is CASSEREAGELFF.

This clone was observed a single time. CDR3: CASSLVLGAGDTQYF. Here the CDR3 DNA reads TGTGCCAGCAGCTTAGTTCTGGGAGCGGGAGATACGCAGTATTTT. V and J are TRBV7-9 and TRBJ2-3, with TRBD2 as a possible D gene (6 bases). V was shortened by 1 base and J by 5 bases, with 13 bases between the two germline ends. In germline, CDR1 is SEHNR, CDR2 FQNEAQ (reference sequence). The CDR3 totals 15 residues.

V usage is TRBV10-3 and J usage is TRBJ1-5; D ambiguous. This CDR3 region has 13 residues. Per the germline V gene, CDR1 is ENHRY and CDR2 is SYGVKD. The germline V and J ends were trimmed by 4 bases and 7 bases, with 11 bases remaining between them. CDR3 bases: TGTGCCATCAGTGTGGAGGTGGAGCAGCCCCAGCATTTT. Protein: CAISVEVEQPQHF.

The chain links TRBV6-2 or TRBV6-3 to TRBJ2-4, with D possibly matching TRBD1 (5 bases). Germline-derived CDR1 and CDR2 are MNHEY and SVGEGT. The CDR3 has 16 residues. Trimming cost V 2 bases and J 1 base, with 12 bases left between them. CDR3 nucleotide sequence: TGTGCCAGCAGTTACCAGGACATGTTGGCCAAAAACATTCAGTACTTC. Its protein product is CASSYQDMLAKNIQYF.

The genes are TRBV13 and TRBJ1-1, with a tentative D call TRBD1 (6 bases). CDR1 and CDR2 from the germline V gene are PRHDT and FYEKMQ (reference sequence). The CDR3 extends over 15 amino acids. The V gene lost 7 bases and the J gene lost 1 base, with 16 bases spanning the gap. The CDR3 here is CASTRSGTRNTEAFF. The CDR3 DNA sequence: TGTGCCAGCACTAGATCCGGGACACGGAACACTGAAGCTTTCTTT. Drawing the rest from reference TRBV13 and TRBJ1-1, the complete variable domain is AAGVIQSPRHLIKEKRETATLKCYPIPRHDTVYWYQQGPGQDPQFLISFYEKMQSDKGSIPDRFSAQQFSDYHSELNMSSLELGDSALYFCASTRSGTRNTEAFFGQGTRLTVV.

CDR3 DNA: TGCGCCAGCAGCGCAGACAGGGGCTCTGGGGCCAACGTCCTGACTTTC. Protein product: CASSADRGSGANVLTF. The chain carries TRBV5-1 and TRBJ2-6; 8 bases map to TRBD1. This CDR3 has 16 residues. Germline V CDR1 and CDR2: SGHRS, YFSETQ. J lost 0 bases, V lost 4 bases, and 3 bases had no gene match.

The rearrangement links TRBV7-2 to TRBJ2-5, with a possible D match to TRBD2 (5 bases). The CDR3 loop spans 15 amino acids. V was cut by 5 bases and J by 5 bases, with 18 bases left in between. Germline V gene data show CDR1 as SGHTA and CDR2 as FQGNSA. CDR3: CASSPGSAAWETQYF. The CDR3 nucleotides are TGTGCCAGCAGCCCGGGGAGCGCGGCTTGGGAGACCCAGTACTTC.

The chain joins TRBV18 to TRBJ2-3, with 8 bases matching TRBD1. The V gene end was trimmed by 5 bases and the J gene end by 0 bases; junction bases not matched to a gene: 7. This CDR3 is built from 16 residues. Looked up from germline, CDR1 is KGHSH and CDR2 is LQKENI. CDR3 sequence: CASSSTQGASTDTQYF. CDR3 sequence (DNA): TGTGCCAGCTCATCTACTCAGGGGGCTAGCACAGATACGCAGTATTTT.

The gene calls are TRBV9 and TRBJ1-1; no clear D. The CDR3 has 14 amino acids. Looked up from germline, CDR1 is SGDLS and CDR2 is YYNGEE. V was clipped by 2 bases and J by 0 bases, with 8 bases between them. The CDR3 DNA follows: TGTGCCAGCAGCGTGGGGAGCTTGAACACTGAAGCTTTCTTT. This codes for CASSVGSLNTEAFF.

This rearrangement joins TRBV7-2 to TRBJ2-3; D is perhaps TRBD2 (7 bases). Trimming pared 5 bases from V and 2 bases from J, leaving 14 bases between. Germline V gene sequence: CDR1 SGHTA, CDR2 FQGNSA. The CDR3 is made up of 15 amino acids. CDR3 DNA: TGTGCCAGCAGCCCCGGGGGGCAGCCCACAGATACGCAGTATTTT. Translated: CASSPGGQPTDTQYF.

The CDR3: CASSFSSTDTQYF. The DNA for the CDR3 is TGTGCCAGCAGCTTTAGTAGCACAGATACGCAGTATTTT. The rearrangement joins TRBV7-2 to TRBJ2-3, with unresolved D. This CDR3 is built from 13 residues. The germline V and J ends were trimmed by 3 bases and 0 bases, with 4 bases remaining between them. CDR1 is SGHTA and CDR2 is FQGNSA in the germline V gene.

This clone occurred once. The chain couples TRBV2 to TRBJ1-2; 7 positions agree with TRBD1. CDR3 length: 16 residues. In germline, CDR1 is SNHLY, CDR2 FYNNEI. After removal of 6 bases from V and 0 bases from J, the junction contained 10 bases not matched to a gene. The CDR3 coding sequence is TGTGCCAGCAGACGTACTCCGGGACAGACTAACTATGGCTACACCTTC. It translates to CASRRTPGQTNYGYTF.

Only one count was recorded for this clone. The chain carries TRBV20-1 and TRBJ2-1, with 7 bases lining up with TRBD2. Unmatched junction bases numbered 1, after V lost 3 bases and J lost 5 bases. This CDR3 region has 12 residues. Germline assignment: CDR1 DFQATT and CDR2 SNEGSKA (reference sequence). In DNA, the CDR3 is TGCAGTGCTAGTCTAGCGGACAATGAGCAGTTCTTC. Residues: CSASLADNEQFF.

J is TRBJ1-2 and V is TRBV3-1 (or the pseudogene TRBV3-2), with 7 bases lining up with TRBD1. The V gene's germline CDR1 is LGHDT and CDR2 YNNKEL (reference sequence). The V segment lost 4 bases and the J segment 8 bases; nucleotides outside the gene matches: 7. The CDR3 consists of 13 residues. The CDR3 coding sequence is TGTGCCAGCAGCCGCCGAACAGGGGACGGCTACACCTTC. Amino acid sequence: CASSRRTGDGYTF.

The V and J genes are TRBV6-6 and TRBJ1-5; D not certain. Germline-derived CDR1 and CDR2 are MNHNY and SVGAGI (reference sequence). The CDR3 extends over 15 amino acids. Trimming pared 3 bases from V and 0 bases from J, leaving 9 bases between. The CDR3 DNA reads TGTGCCAGCAGTTATACACGGGGTAGCAATCAGCCCCAGCATTTT. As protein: CASSYTRGSNQPQHF.

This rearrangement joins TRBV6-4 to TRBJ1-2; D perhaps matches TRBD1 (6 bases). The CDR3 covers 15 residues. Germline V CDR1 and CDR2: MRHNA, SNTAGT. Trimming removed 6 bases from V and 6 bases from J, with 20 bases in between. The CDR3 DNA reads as TGTGCCAGCAGGGCTACTCCGGCCCCAGGGGATGGCTACACCTTC. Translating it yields CASRATPAPGDGYTF.

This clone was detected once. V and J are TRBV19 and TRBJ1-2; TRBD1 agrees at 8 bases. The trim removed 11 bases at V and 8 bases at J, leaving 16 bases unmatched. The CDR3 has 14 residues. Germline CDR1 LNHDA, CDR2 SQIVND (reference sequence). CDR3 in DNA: TGTGCCGTAAGGCCAGGGGGCGGCCGTTTAGGCTACACCTTC. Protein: CAVRPGGGRLGYTF.

The CDR3 loop reads CASSQARLAGGEETQYF. As DNA, the CDR3 is TGCGCCAGCAGCCAAGCCCGATTAGCGGGGGGGGAAGAGACCCAGTACTTC. This chain joins TRBV4-1 and TRBJ2-5, with 11 bases fitting TRBD2. CDR3 length equals 17 residues. The germline V gene encodes CDR1 MGHRA and CDR2 YSYEKL. The junction had 7 bases not matched to a gene; V was cut back by 1 base and J by 3 bases.

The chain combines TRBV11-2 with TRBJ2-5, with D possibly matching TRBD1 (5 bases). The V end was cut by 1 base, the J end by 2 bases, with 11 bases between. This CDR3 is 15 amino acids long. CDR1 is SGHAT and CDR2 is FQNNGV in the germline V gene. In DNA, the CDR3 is TGTGCCAGCAGCTTAGGCAGGGATCCGCAAGAGACCCAGTACTTC. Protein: CASSLGRDPQETQYF. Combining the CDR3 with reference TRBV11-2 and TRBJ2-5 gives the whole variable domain EAGVAQSPRYKIIEKRQSVAFWCNPISGHATLYWYQQILGQGPKLLIQFQNNGVVDDSQLPKDRFSAERLKGVDSTLKIQPAKLEDSAVYLCASSLGRDPQETQYFGPGTRLLVL.

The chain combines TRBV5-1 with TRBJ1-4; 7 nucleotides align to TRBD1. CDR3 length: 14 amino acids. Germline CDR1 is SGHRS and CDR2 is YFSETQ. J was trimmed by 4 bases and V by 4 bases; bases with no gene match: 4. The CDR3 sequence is CASSGGTVNEKLFF. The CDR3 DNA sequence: TGCGCCAGCAGCGGGGGGACAGTTAATGAAAAACTGTTTTTT.